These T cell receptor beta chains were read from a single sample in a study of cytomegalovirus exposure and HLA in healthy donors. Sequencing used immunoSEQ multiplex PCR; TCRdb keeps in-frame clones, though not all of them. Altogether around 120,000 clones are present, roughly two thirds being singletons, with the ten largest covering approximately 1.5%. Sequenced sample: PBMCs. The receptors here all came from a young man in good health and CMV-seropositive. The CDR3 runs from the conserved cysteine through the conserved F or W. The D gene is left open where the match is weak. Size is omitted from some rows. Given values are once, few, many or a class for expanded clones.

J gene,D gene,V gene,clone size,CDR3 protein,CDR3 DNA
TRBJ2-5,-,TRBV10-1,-,CASSVSRSGEETQYF,TGCGCCAGCAGTGTCTCGCGATCGGGGGAAGAGACCCAGTACTTC
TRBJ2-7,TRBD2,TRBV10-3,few,CAISEYSAGGGYEQYF,TGTGCCATCAGTGAGTATTCGGCGGGCGGGGGGTACGAGCAGTACTTC
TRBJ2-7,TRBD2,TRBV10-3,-,CAISLLSAGGLTYEQYF,TGTGCCATCTCCTTACTGAGTGCGGGAGGGTTGACCTACGAGCAGTACTTC
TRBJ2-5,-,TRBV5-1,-,CASSRSPIAGPETQYF,TGCGCCAGCAGCCGGTCACCCATTGCAGGGCCCGAGACCCAGTACTTC
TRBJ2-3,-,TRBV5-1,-,CASTRERREITDTQYF,TGCGCCAGCACCCGCGAACGGCGGGAAATCACAGATACGCAGTATTTT
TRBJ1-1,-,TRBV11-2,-,CASSQDSAEAFF,TGTGCCAGCAGCCAGGACAGCGCTGAAGCTTTCTTT
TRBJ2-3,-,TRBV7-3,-,CASSLGGLAKDTQYF,TGTGCCAGCAGCTTAGGAGGGCTAGCTAAAGATACGCAGTATTTT
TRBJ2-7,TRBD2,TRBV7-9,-,CASSLGLAGSYEQYF,TGTGCCAGCAGCTTAGGGCTAGCGGGATCCTACGAGCAGTACTTC
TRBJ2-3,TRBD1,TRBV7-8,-,CASSSPGQTDTQYF,TGTGCCAGCAGCTCCCCGGGACAGACAGATACGCAGTATTTT
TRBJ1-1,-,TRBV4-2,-,CASSQDLEKTTEAFF,TGTGCCAGCAGCCAAGACTTGGAGAAAACCACTGAAGCTTTCTTT
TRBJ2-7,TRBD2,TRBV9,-,CASSPGLAAPYEQYF,TGTGCCAGCAGCCCGGGGCTAGCGGCACCCTACGAGCAGTACTTC
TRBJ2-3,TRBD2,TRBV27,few,CASRLGLAGWDTQYF,TGTGCCAGCAGACTGGGACTAGCGGGATGGGATACGCAGTATTTT
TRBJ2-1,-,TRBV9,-,CASSVDLYNEQFF,TGTGCCAGCAGCGTAGACCTATACAATGAGCAGTTCTTC
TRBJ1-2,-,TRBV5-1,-,CASSPGVANYGYTF,TGCGCCAGCAGCCCAGGGGTCGCGAACTATGGCTACACCTTC
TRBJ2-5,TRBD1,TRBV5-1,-,CASSSGQAYGETQYF,TGCGCCAGCAGCTCAGGACAGGCCTATGGGGAGACCCAGTACTTC
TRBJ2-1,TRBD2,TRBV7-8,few,CASSSLAGGIHNEQFF,TGTGCCAGCAGCTCCCTAGCGGGAGGGATCCACAATGAGCAGTTCTTC
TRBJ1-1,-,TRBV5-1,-,CASSLSWGELNTEAFF,TGCGCCAGCAGCTTGTCGTGGGGCGAGCTGAACACTGAAGCTTTCTTT
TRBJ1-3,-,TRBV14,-,CASSQLSAGNTIYF,TGTGCCAGCAGCCAATTGTCGGCTGGAAACACCATATATTTT
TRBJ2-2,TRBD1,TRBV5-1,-,CASSLVAGGPGELFF,TGCGCCAGCAGCTTGGTGGCAGGGGGCCCCGGGGAGCTGTTTTTT
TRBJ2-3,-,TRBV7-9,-,CASSWGELRTDTQYF,TGTGCCAGCAGCTGGGGCGAGTTACGCACAGATACGCAGTATTTT
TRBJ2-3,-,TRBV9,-,CASSARRGARSTDTQYF,TGTGCCAGCAGCGCGAGACGGGGGGCGCGGAGCACAGATACGCAGTATTTT
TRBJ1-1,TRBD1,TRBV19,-,CASSLDRDTEAFF,TGTGCCAGTAGCCTTGACAGGGACACTGAAGCTTTCTTT
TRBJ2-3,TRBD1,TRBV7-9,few,CASRQGGTDTQYF,TGTGCCAGCAGACAGGGGGGCACAGATACGCAGTATTTT
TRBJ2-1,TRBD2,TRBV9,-,CASSGGTSGRNEQFF,TGTGCCAGCAGCGGCGGGACTAGCGGGAGGAATGAGCAGTTCTTC